The rows below give T cell receptor beta chains drawn from one sample of a study of CD8 T cells in Susac syndrome. TCRdb independently ran MiXCR on the immunoSEQ multiplex PCR reads; one entry per CDR3 protein. The table shows about 110,000 distinct CDR3 sequences, with roughly 95% occurring only once. Material for sequencing was CD4+ T cells from PBMCs. These receptors all come from a human donor in good health. Each CDR3 is given with its conserved first and last residue. D genes are given only for firm matches. Clone size is given for some rows only: seen once, a few or many times, or a class if the clone is expanded.

j_call clone_size d_call v_call cdr3_aa cdr3_nt
TRBJ2-1 . TRBD2 TRBV29-1 CSVDQSGGYNEQFF TGCAGCGTTGATCAGAGCGGGGGCTACAATGAGCAGTTCTTC
TRBJ2-3 . TRBD1 TRBV19 CASRPTGSTDTQYF TGTGCCAGTAGACCGACAGGGAGCACAGATACGCAGTATTTT
TRBJ1-1 . TRBD1 TRBV5-6 CASSFLDRMNTEAFF TGTGCCAGCAGCTTCTTGGACAGGATGAACACTGAAGCTTTCTTT
TRBJ2-3 . . TRBV20-1 CSAPLGKDTQYF TGCAGTGCTCCGCTGGGCAAGGATACGCAGTATTTT
TRBJ2-7 few . TRBV29-1 CSVEKINGYEQYF TGCAGCGTTGAGAAAATCAACGGGTACGAGCAGTACTTC
TRBJ1-1 . TRBD1 TRBV5-6 CASSTYHRGSANTEAFF TGTGCCAGCAGCACTTATCACAGGGGGAGCGCGAACACTGAAGCTTTCTTT
TRBJ1-5 . . TRBV20-1 CSAGAGRDQPQHF TGCAGTGCTGGGGCGGGGAGAGATCAGCCCCAGCATTTT
TRBJ2-3 . . TRBV7-2 CASSLIGTGLTDTQYF TGTGCCAGCAGCTTAATCGGGACGGGGCTCACAGATACGCAGTATTTT
TRBJ1-1 once . TRBV4-1 CASSQDTVEAFF TGCGCCAGCAGCCAAGACACGGTTGAAGCTTTCTTT
TRBJ2-4 . . TRBV7-8 CASSLVGGGKNIQYF TGTGCCAGCAGCTTAGTGGGGGGCGGCAAAAACATTCAGTACTTC
TRBJ2-7 once TRBD1 TRBV6-5 CASSRGQGSEQYF TGTGCCAGCAGTCGCGGACAGGGATCCGAGCAGTACTTC
TRBJ2-3 once . TRBV18 CASSPPSRVVADTQYF TGTGCCAGCTCACCACCTTCCCGGGTGGTCGCAGATACGCAGTATTTT
TRBJ1-5 . . TRBV3-1 CASSQAQGGQPQHF TGTGCCAGCAGCCAAGCACAGGGCGGGCAGCCCCAGCATTTT
TRBJ2-2 . TRBD2 TRBV12-3/TRBV12-4 CASSYRLAGVGELFF TGTGCCAGCAGTTATCGTCTAGCGGGAGTCGGGGAGCTGTTTTTT
TRBJ1-1 . . TRBV3-1 CASSQDVVTEAFF TGTGCCAGCAGCCAAGATGTAGTAACTGAAGCTTTCTTT
TRBJ2-1 once . TRBV2 CASSDLGARRSYNEQFF TGTGCCAGCAGTGATCTCGGTGCCCGTCGGTCCTACAATGAGCAGTTCTTC
TRBJ2-1 . . TRBV5-6 CASSVWAGSSYNEQFF TGTGCCAGCAGCGTCTGGGCGGGGAGCTCCTACAATGAGCAGTTCTTC
TRBJ2-2 . . TRBV2 CASSKGRLWNTGELFF TGTGCCAGCTCCAAAGGGAGGTTATGGAACACCGGGGAGCTGTTTTTT
TRBJ1-1 . TRBD1 TRBV3-1 CASSQRDRGTEAFF TGTGCCAGCAGCCAACGGGACAGGGGCACTGAAGCTTTCTTT
TRBJ2-2 . TRBD1 TRBV6-2/TRBV6-3 CASSPWTGKAAGTGELFF TGTGCCAGCAGTCCGTGGACAGGGAAGGCGGCTGGCACCGGGGAGCTGTTTTTT
TRBJ2-1 . . TRBV29-1 CSVVPLMDEQFF TGCAGCGTTGTCCCTTTAATGGATGAGCAGTTCTTC
TRBJ2-7 once . TRBV13 CASSRRTAADYEQYF TGTGCCAGCAGCCGAAGGACGGCAGCAGACTACGAGCAGTACTTC
TRBJ1-6 . . TRBV5-4 CASSLASGIDSPLHF TGTGCCAGCAGCTTGGCGTCAGGGATTGATTCACCCCTCCACTTT
TRBJ2-4 . . TRBV6-2/TRBV6-3 CASSGRRGFDIQYF TGTGCCAGCAGCGGCCGACGGGGGTTTGACATTCAGTACTTC
TRBJ2-2 . . TRBV18 CASSPRGNTGELFF TGTGCCAGCTCACCAAGGGGTAACACCGGGGAGCTGTTTTTT
TRBJ1-1 . TRBD1 TRBV27 CASSLLVTGEANTEAFF TGTGCCAGCAGTTTATTGGTCACAGGGGAGGCGAACACTGAAGCTTTCTTT
TRBJ2-5 . TRBD1 TRBV5-1 CASSSLTGGQETQYF TGCGCCAGCAGCTCGCTTACAGGGGGCCAAGAGACCCAGTACTTC
TRBJ2-7 . . TRBV3-1 CASSQRGGEQYF TGTGCCAGCAGCCAAAGGGGTGGAGAGCAGTACTTC
TRBJ2-4 . . TRBV9 CASSVAPGIVAKNIQYF TGTGCCAGCAGCGTAGCTCCAGGGATCGTAGCCAAAAACATTCAGTACTTC
TRBJ2-7 few TRBD1 TRBV29-1 CSVRTGGFSDEQYF TGCAGCGTCAGAACAGGGGGATTTAGCGACGAGCAGTACTTC
TRBJ1-1 once . TRBV30 CAWGWARERDTEAFF TGTGCCTGGGGTTGGGCAAGGGAGAGGGACACTGAAGCTTTCTTT
TRBJ1-2 . . TRBV5-1 CASSLGEGDYGYTF TGCGCCAGCAGCTTGGGAGAGGGGGACTATGGCTACACCTTC
TRBJ2-7 . TRBD2 TRBV6-5 CASMKREGYEQYF TGTGCCAGCATGAAGCGGGAGGGCTACGAGCAGTACTTC
TRBJ2-7 . TRBD2 TRBV20-1 CSATPGLAGGYEQYF TGCAGTGCAACACCGGGACTAGCGGGGGGGTACGAGCAGTACTTC
TRBJ1-1 . TRBD1 TRBV5-1 CASSLKSGQGNTEAFF TGCGCCAGCAGCTTGAAATCAGGACAGGGGAACACTGAAGCTTTCTTT
TRBJ1-5 . . TRBV20-1 CSARDPGGLQPQHF TGCAGTGCTAGAGATCCTGGGGGATTACAGCCCCAGCATTTT